This T cell receptor (beta chain) emerged from a study of T cell repertoires in cytomegalovirus infection. Across the study: Indicated by public TCR beta signatures were CMV infection and matching HLA type. Study-level findings and limits: In two of eight donors, the top clonotype was HLA-C-restricted CMV-specific. Cumulative public TCR beta family frequency identified carriers of CMV plus the relevant HLA.

About this clonotype itself: The antigen is not known.

One entry per CDR3 protein results from TCRdb running MiXCR on the reads. This sample has about 260,000 distinct CDR3 sequences, with roughly 9.1% found just once. Unmatched junction bases numbered 19, after V lost 2 bases and J lost 4 bases. Germline CDR1 and CDR2: SQVTM and ANQGSEA. The CDR3 length is 21 residues. This clonotype was sampled from a human donor in good health (CMV status not recorded). Some clones in this sample may be carry-over from other donors' samples. The sequenced sample was PBMCs. V gene TRBV29-1 combines with J gene TRBJ2-1; 14 nucleotides agree with TRBD2. This CDR3 is CSVEIPIPGLAGVSMYNEQFF. The CDR3 coding sequence is TGCAGCGTTGAAATACCGATTCCGGGACTAGCGGGAGTGTCGATGTACAATGAGCAGTTCTTC.